The table lists the clone carrying this T cell receptor beta chain with a count of one. No antigen is known for it. Looked up from germline, CDR1 is LNHDA and CDR2 is SQIVND (reference sequence). V was shortened by 6 bases and J by 5 bases, with 14 bases between the two germline ends. The CDR3 runs 14 residues. The entry originates in a study of cytomegalovirus exposure and HLA in healthy donors. Study-level findings and limits: Follow-up analysis later connected one missense variant in DCLRE1C with trimming of TCR beta V- and J-genes.

The study ran its PCR with 60 Vbeta and 13 Jbeta primers. Measured with immunoSEQ multiplex PCR; TCRdb has only the in-frame clones, and not every one. The sample includes about 64,000 clones, 85% of them seen just once. The receptor was derived from a female donor in good health and CMV-seronegative. The sequenced material came from PBMCs. The chain carries TRBV19 and TRBJ1-5; D may be TRBD1 (5 bases). The CDR3 is CASSSGLQDQPQHF. The CDR3 DNA sequence: TGTGCCAGTAGCTCGGGACTCCAAGATCAGCCCCAGCATTTT.